This TCR beta chain is from a study of blood T cell repertoires in COVID-19. Study background: Samples representing acute and convalescent COVID-19 were sourced from the United States, Italy and Spain.

Trimming left V 0 bases short and J 0 bases short, with 12 bases between. Germline CDR1 is MNHEY and CDR2 is SMNVEV (reference sequence). The CDR3 contains 17 residues. Generated by immunoSEQ multiplex PCR, the TCRdb table keeps only in-frame clones and is missing some. The data contain about 250,000 clones, 84% of them singletons. This clone was recorded a few times. V usage is TRBV27 and J usage is TRBJ1-5; D gene unclear. Specimen: peripheral blood. This sequence was found in a woman aged 40 to 49 who had recovered from COVID-19. The CDR3 spells CASSLSFTAYSNQPQHF. CDR3 sequence (DNA): TGTGCCAGCAGTTTATCGTTCACAGCTTATAGCAATCAGCCCCAGCATTTT.